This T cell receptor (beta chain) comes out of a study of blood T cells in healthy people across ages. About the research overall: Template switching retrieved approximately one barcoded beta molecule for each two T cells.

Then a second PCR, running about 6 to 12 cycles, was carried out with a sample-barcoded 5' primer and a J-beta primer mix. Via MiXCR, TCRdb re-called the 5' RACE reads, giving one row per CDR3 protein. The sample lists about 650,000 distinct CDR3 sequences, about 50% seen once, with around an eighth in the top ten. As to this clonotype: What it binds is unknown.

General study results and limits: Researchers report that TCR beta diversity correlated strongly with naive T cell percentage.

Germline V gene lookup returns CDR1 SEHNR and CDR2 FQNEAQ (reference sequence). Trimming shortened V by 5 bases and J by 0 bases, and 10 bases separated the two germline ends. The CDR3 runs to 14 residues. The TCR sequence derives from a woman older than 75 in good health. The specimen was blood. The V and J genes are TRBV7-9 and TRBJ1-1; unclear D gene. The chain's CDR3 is CASSAMSMNTEAFF. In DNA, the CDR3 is TGTGCCAGCAGCGCCATGTCCATGAACACTGAAGCTTTCTTT.